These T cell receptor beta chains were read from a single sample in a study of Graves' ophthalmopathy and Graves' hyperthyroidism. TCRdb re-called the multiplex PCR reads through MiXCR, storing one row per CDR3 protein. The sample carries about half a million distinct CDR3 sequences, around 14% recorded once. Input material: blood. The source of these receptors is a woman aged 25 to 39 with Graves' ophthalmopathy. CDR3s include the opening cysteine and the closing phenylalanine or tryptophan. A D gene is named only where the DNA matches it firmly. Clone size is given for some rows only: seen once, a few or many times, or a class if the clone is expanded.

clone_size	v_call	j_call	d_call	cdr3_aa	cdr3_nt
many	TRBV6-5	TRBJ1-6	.	CASSYGGDGISPLHF	TGTGCCAGCAGTTACGGTGGGGACGGGATTTCACCCCTCCACTTT
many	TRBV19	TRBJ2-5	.	CASSSRTMGIETQYF	TGTGCCAGTAGTTCCCGGACGATGGGGATAGAGACCCAGTACTTC
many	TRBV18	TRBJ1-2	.	CASSPQPGVNYGYTF	TGTGCCAGCTCACCCCAGCCGGGGGTTAACTATGGCTACACCTTC
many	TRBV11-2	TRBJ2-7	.	CASSDRQAPSYEQYF	TGTGCCAGCAGCGATCGACAGGCCCCCTCCTACGAGCAGTACTTC
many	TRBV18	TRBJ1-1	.	CASSPQQGRGTEAFF	TGTGCCAGCTCACCACAACAGGGAAGAGGTACTGAAGCTTTCTTT
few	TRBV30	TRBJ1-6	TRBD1	CAWSRPGQINSPLHF	TGTGCCTGGAGTCGACCGGGACAGATAAATTCACCCCTCCACTTT
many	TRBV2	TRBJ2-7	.	CASSEVTMRVEQYF	TGTGCCAGCAGTGAGGTGACTATGCGGGTAGAGCAGTACTTC
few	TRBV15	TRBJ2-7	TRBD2	CATSRPAGENPYEQYF	TGTGCCACCAGCAGGCCAGCGGGAGAGAATCCTTACGAGCAGTACTTC
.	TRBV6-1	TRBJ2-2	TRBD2	CASVRPAGANTGELFF	TGTGCCAGCGTCCGGCCAGCGGGGGCGAACACCGGGGAGCTGTTTTTT
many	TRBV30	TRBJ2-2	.	CAWREPGELFF	TGTGCCTGGAGAGAACCCGGGGAGCTGTTTTTT
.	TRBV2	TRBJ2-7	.	CASRGGDNTSYEQYF	TGTGCCAGCAGGGGGGGTGACAATACCTCCTACGAGCAGTACTTC
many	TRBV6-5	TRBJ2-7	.	CASSYSTEREQYF	TGTGCCAGCAGTTACTCGACAGAGCGCGAGCAGTACTTC
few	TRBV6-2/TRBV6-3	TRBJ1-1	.	CASSFADWGRYMNTEAFF	TGTGCCAGCAGTTTCGCCGACTGGGGGCGTTACATGAACACTGAAGCTTTCTTT
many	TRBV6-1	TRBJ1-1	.	CASSESPDGATVNTEAFF	TGTGCCAGCAGTGAATCTCCGGACGGGGCAACTGTGAACACTGAAGCTTTCTTT
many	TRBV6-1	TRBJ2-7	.	CASSEAYGLSYEQYF	TGTGCCAGCAGTGAAGCGTACGGTCTATCCTACGAGCAGTACTTC
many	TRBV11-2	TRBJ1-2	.	CASRLEGNYGYTF	TGTGCCAGCAGACTCGAGGGGAACTATGGCTACACCTTC
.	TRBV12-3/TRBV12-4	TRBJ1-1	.	CASSKQSVNTEAFF	TGTGCCAGCAGCAAGCAGTCGGTGAACACTGAAGCTTTCTTT
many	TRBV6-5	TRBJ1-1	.	CASSYYPATEAFF	TGTGCCAGCAGTTACTATCCGGCGACTGAAGCTTTCTTT
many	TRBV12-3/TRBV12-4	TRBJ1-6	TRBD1	CASTHTGGYNSPLHF	TGTGCCAGCACCCACACAGGGGGGTATAATTCACCCCTCCACTTT
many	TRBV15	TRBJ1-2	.	CATSRAGGGNYGYTF	TGTGCCACCAGCAGAGCTGGGGGGGGTAACTATGGCTACACCTTC
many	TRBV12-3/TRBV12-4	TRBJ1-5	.	CASSQNLQENNQPQHF	TGTGCCAGCAGCCAAAACCTACAGGAGAACAATCAGCCCCAGCATTTT
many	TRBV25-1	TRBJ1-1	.	CASSDPIRGNTEAFF	TGTGCCAGCAGTGATCCCATTAGGGGGAACACTGAAGCTTTCTTT
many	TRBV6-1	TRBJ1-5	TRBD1	CASSEGQGRRPQHF	TGTGCCAGCAGTGAGGGACAGGGGCGTCGGCCCCAGCATTTT